This T cell receptor beta chain was retrieved from a study of blood T cell repertoires in COVID-19. Study context: Specimens from acute and convalescent COVID-19 originated in the United States, Italy and Spain.

Original processing methods: Scientists estimated how many nucleated cells there were by amplifying reference gene primers. Only in-frame clones appear in the TCRdb table, and some are missing; sequencing was by immunoSEQ multiplex PCR. V, J and clone size are taken as reported in that table, and D and trimming were inferred from the DNA itself. The sample includes tens of thousands of clones, 88% of them seen just once. V was cut by 1 base and J by 4 bases, with 8 bases left in between. There are 13 residues in the CDR3. Germline-derived CDR1 and CDR2 are SGHRS and YFSETQ. The TCR sequence derives from a woman between 40 and 50 years old with acute or convalescent COVID-19. The V gene is TRBV5-1, the J gene TRBJ1-1; no definite D call. The sequencing input was peripheral blood. Here the CDR3 reads CASSLTGSTEAFF. The CDR3 DNA is TGCGCCAGCAGCTTGACGGGGAGCACTGAAGCTTTCTTT.